This T cell receptor (beta chain) stems from a study of blood T cell repertoires in COVID-19. Background on the study: From T cells, B-cell-depleted T cells, or PBMCs came the material, which was cDNA or gDNA.

As processed by the authors: The assay estimated nucleated cells by amplifying reference gene primers. TCRdb's table, derived via immunoSEQ multiplex PCR, lists solely in-frame clones and lacks some. V, J and clone size reflect that table, while D and trimming were determined from the DNA. The repertoire holds 200,000 to 250,000 clones, with 84% as singletons. Cohort assignment relied on participant-reported clinical history. Cohort 3 donors counted as recovered after two negative PCRs, clearance, or resolved symptoms. The receptor was derived from a man aged 55 to 69 who had recovered from COVID-19. The sample consisted of PBMCs or T cells enriched from blood (not recorded which).

The CDR3: CASSLDGGPGANVLTF. DNA of the CDR3: TGCGCCAGCAGCTTGGATGGGGGCCCTGGGGCCAACGTCCTGACTTTC. V is TRBV5-1 and J is TRBJ2-6; D may be TRBD1 (6 bases). The CDR3 has 16 amino acids. Germline lookup yields CDR1 SGHRS and CDR2 YFSETQ. V lost 0 bases and J lost 2, with 9 bases in between. The full variable domain, completed using reference TRBV5-1 and TRBJ2-6, is KAGVTQTPRYLIKTRGQQVTLSCSPISGHRSVSWYQQTPGQGLQFLFEYFSETQRNKGNFPGRFSGRQFSNSRSEMNVSTLELGDSALYLCASSLDGGPGANVLTFGAGSRLTVL.